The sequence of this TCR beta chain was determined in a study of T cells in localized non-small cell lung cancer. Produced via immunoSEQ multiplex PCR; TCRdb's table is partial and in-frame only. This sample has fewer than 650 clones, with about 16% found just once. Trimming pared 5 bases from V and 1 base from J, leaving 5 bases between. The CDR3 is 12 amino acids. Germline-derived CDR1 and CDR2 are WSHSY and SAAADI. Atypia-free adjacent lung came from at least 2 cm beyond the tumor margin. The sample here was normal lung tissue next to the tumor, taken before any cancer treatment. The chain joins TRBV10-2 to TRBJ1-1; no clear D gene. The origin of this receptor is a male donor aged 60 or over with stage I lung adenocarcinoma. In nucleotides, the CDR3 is TGCGCCAGCAGTTATAAGAACACTGAAGCTTTCTTT. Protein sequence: CASSYKNTEAFF.